This T cell receptor (beta chain) was observed in a study of cytomegalovirus exposure and HLA in healthy donors. Overall study context: Among the approximately 410 genotyped donors, just over 80% were placed in the Caucasian-associated ancestry cluster.

Findings and caveats of the study: Among the most significant clusters, several appeared linked to common viral pathogens in a later analysis.

For this clone: Its antigen is unidentified.

PCR amplification relied on 60 Vbeta primers (plus 13 Jbeta primers). TCRdb keeps only in-frame clones here, not all; method: immunoSEQ multiplex PCR. Of roughly 150,000 clones listed, 79% are singletons. This TCR was recovered from a man aged 35 to 55 in good health and CMV-seropositive. The source material was PBMCs.

The CDR3 DNA follows: TGCAGCGTTGAAGACTCCTATACGAGGCAGTACTTC. As protein: CSVEDSYTRQYF. The chain is built from TRBV29-1 and TRBJ2-5; D gene ambiguous. With 0 bases removed from V and 11 bases from J, the gap between germline ends came to 13 bases. The germline V gene has CDR1 SQVTM and CDR2 ANQGSEA. The CDR3 is 12 amino acids.